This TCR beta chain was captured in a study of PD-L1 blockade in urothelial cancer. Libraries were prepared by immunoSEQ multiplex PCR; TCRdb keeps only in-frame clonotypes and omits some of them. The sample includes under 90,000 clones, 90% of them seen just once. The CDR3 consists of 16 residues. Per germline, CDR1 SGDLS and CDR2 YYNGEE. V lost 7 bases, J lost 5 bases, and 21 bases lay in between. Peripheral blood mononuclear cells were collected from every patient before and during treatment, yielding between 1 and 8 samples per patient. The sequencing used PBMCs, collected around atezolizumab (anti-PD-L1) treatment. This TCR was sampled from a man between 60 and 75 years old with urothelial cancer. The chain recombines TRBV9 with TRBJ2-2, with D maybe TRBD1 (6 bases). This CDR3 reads CASAPNHREVTGELFF. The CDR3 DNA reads TGTGCCAGCGCCCCGAACCACAGGGAAGTAACCGGGGAGCTGTTTTTT.